This TCR beta chain stems from a study of T cells in localized non-small cell lung cancer. Profiling relied on immunoSEQ multiplex PCR, and the TCRdb table lists in-frame clones only, not all of them. Here the sample spans 30,000 to 35,000 clones, 93% being singletons. CDR1 SGDLS and CDR2 YYNGEE come from the germline V gene. Trimming removed 0 bases from V and 6 bases from J; junction bases left unmatched: 5. The CDR3 spans 16 residues. This clone was found once. The sequences come from peripheral blood, collected before any cancer treatment. This TCR came from a female donor at least 60 years old with stage I lung adenocarcinoma. The chain couples TRBV9 to TRBJ2-2; 10 positions agree with TRBD2. The CDR3 DNA sequence: TGTGCCAGCAGCGTAGTCGCTAGCGGGGGCCCCGGGGAGCTGTTTTTT. Protein sequence: CASSVVASGGPGELFF. The complete variable domain, with remaining parts taken from reference TRBV9 and TRBJ2-2, reads DSGVTQTPKHLITATGQRVTLRCSPRSGDLSVYWYQQSLDQGLQFLIQYYNGEERAKGNILERFSAQQFPDLHSELNLSSLELGDSALYFCASSVVASGGPGELFFGEGSRLTVL.